The 5 T cell receptor beta chains below come from one sample, sequenced in a study of blood T cell repertoires in COVID-19. Libraries were prepared by immunoSEQ multiplex PCR; TCRdb keeps only in-frame clonotypes and omits some of them. The sample has about 140,000 clones, more than 75% seen once. Input material: peripheral blood. The receptors derive from a woman between 40 and 50 years old with acute or convalescent COVID-19.

The V call is TRBV27, the J call TRBJ2-7; TRBD2 is a possible D gene (6 bases). The CDR3 spans 13 residues. The germline CDR1 and CDR2 sequences are MNHEY and SMNVEV (reference sequence). Trimming left V 0 bases short and J 5 bases short, with 8 bases between. CDR3 sequence reads: CASSLSWGDEQYF. The CDR3 nucleotides read TGTGCCAGCAGTTTATCTTGGGGGGACGAGCAGTACTTC.

This clone was counted a single time. The chain uses TRBV6-5 and TRBJ1-6; D is perhaps TRBD1 (6 bases). The germline CDR1 and CDR2 sequences are MNHEY and SVGAGI. V shed 6 bases and J shed 9 bases, with 18 bases lying between them. The length of the CDR3 is 15 residues. The CDR3 region is CASSRGGTGPSPLHF. CDR3 DNA: TGTGCCAGCAGCCGGGGCGGCACAGGGCCTTCACCCCTCCACTTT.

The rearrangement links TRBV5-6 to TRBJ1-1, with D tentatively TRBD1 (6 bases). Germline V CDR1 and CDR2: SGHDT, YYEEEE. The CDR3 consists of 12 residues. The ends were cut back, 2 bases at V and 8 bases at J, with 10 bases in the middle. CDR3: CASSFGTMEAFF. CDR3 bases: TGTGCCAGCAGCTTTGGGACAATGGAAGCTTTCTTT.

The chain carries TRBV19 and TRBJ2-7; 9 nucleotides align to TRBD1. J was trimmed by 1 base and V by 2 bases; bases with no gene match: 6. Germline V gene data show CDR1 as LNHDA and CDR2 as SQIVND (reference sequence). The CDR3 sequence is 16 residues long. Here the CDR3 DNA reads TGTGCCAGTAGTATAATGCCGGGACAGGGTTCCTACGAGCAGTACTTC. It codes for CASSIMPGQGSYEQYF.

The chain has TRBV30 and TRBJ1-1; perhaps TRBD1 as D (6 bases). The CDR3 totals 13 residues. Germline CDR1 and CDR2: GTSNPN and SVGIG (reference sequence). V lost 5 bases and J lost 4, with 14 bases in between. The CDR3: CAWSPGQSTEAFF. The CDR3 bases are TGTGCCTGGTCCCCCGGACAGAGCACTGAAGCTTTCTTT.